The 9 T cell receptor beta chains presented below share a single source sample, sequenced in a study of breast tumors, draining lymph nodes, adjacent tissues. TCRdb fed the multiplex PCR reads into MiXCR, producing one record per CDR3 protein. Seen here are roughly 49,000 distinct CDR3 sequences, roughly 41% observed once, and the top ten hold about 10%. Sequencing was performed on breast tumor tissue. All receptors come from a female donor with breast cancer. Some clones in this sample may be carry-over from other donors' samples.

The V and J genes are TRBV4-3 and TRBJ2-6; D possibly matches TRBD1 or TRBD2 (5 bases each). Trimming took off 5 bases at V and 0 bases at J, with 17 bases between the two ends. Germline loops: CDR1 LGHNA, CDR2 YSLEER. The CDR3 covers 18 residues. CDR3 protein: CASSEAPGRLSGANVLTF. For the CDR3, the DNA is TGCGCCAGCAGCGAGGCCCCGGGACGGCTCTCTGGGGCCAACGTCCTGACTTTC.

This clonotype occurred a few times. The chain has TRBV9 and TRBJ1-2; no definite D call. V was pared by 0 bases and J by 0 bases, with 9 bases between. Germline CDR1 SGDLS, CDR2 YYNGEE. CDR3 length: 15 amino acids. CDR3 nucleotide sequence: TGTGCCAGCAGCGTAGGATCGGACGCTAACTATGGCTACACCTTC. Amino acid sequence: CASSVGSDANYGYTF. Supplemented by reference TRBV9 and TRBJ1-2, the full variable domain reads DSGVTQTPKHLITATGQRVTLRCSPRSGDLSVYWYQQSLDQGLQFLIQYYNGEERAKGNILERFSAQQFPDLHSELNLSSLELGDSALYFCASSVGSDANYGYTFGSGTRLTVV.

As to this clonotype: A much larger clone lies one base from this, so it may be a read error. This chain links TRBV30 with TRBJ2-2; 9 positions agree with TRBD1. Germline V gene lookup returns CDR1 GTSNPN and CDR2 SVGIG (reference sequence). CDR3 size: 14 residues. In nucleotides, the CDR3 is TGTGCCTGGAGGCTCCGGGACAGGGCAGGGGAGCTGCTTTTT. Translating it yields CAWRLRDRAGELLF.

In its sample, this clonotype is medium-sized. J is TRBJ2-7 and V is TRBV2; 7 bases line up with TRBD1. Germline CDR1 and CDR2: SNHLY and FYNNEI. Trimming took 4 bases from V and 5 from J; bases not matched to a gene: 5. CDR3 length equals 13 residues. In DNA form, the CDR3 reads TGTGCCAGCAGTGGTCGACAGGGCGACGAGCAGTACTTC. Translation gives CASSGRQGDEQYF.

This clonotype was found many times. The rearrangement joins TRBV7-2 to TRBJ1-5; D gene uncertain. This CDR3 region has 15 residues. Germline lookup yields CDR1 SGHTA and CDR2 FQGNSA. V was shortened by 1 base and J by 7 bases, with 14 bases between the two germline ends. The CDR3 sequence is CASSLVADGGQPQHF. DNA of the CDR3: TGTGCCAGCAGCTTAGTAGCGGACGGAGGACAGCCCCAGCATTTT.

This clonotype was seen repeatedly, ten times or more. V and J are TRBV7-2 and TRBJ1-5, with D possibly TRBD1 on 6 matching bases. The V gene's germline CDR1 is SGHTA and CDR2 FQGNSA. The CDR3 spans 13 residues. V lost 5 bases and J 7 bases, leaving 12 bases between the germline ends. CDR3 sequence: CASSAGQLQPQHF. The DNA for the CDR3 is TGTGCCAGCAGCGCCGGACAGCTGCAGCCCCAGCATTTT.

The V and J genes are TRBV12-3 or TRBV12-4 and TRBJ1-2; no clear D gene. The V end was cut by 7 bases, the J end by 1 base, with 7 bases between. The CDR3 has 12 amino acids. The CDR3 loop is CASTWNNYGYTF. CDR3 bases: TGTGCCAGCACCTGGAATAACTATGGCTACACCTTC.

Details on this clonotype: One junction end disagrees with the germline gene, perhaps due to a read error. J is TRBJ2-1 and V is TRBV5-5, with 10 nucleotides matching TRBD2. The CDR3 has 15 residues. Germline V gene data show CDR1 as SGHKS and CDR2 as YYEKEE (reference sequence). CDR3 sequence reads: CASSPGLARDNEQFF. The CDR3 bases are TGCGCCAGCAGCCCGGGACTAGCGCGAGACAATGAGCAGTTCTTC. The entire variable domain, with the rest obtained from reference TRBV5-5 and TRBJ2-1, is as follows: DAGVTQSPTHLIKTRGQQVTLRCSPISGHKSVSWYQQVLGQGPQFIFQYYEKEERGRGNFPDRFSARQFPNYSSELNVNALLLGDSALYLCASSPGLARDNEQFFGPGTRLTVL.

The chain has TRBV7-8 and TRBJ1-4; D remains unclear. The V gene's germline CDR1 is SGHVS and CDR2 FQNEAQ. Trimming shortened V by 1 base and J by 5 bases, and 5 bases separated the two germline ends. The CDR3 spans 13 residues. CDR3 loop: CASSLGGNEKLFF. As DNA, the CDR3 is TGTGCCAGCAGCTTAGGAGGGAATGAAAAACTGTTTTTT. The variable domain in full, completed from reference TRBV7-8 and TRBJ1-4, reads GAGVSQSPRYKVAKRGQDVALRCDPISGHVSLFWYQQALGQGPEFLTYFQNEAQLDKSGLPSDRFFAERPEGSVSTLKIQRTQQEDSAVYLCASSLGGNEKLFFGSGTQLSVL.